Below, one TCR beta chain is given with its context. The target antigen is unknown. The source of the sample is a study of OX40 agonist ivuxolimab in advanced cancers. Blood got drawn at baseline, again on cycle 4 day 1, and then on cycle 7 day 1. Overall study findings and caveats: Those patients achieving a partial response at 0.1-3.0 mg/kg showed among the lowest clonal expansion. Specificity for antigen went undetermined in the expanded peripheral T cells.

Generated by immunoSEQ multiplex PCR, the TCRdb table keeps only in-frame clones and is missing some. The data hold tens of thousands of clones, with about 89% observed a single time. The starting material was CD4+ or CD8+ T cells sorted from blood, obtained in a trial of the OX40 agonist ivuxolimab. The TCR comes from an adult with an advanced solid tumor such as melanoma, head and neck, liver or kidney cancer.

The CDR3 spells CASSPDSDEQYF. The CDR3 DNA follows: TGTGCCAGCAGCCCTGACTCTGACGAGCAGTACTTC. The chain links TRBV11-2 to TRBJ2-7; D gene uncertain. Looked up from germline, CDR1 is SGHAT and CDR2 is FQNNGV. This CDR3 spans 12 amino acids. V was shortened by 5 bases and J by 5 bases, with 10 bases between the two germline ends.